These 23 T cell receptor beta chains originate from one sample sequenced in a study of cytomegalovirus exposure and HLA in healthy donors. The PCR contained 60 Vbeta and 13 Jbeta primers. Data came from immunoSEQ multiplex PCR; TCRdb stores just in-frame clones and leaves some out. This sample carries about 170,000 clones, 60% to 85% of them seen once, and the ten largest clones take approximately 3.4%. The sample was PBMCs. Receptors were obtained from a female donor in good health and CMV-seronegative.

The gene calls are TRBV2 and TRBJ2-1; maybe TRBD1 (5 bases). Trimming shortened V by 6 bases and J by 5 bases, and 17 bases separated the two germline ends. The CDR3 consists of 15 residues. Germline V gene sequence: CDR1 SNHLY, CDR2 FYNNEI. CDR3 protein: CASRIKDWGNNEQFF. The DNA for the CDR3 is TGTGCCAGCAGGATTAAAGACTGGGGCAACAATGAGCAGTTCTTC.

CDR3 nucleotides: TGTGCCAGCAGCCCAGGGGATACGTACACCTTC. It yields the protein CASSPGDTYTF. The rearrangement joins TRBV9 to TRBJ1-2; tentatively, D is TRBD1 (6 bases). The V and J ends lost 4 bases and 11 bases respectively, with 12 bases between them. The CDR3 covers 11 residues. Germline V gives CDR1 SGDLS, CDR2 YYNGEE.

In nucleotides, the CDR3 is TGTGCCAGCACCACGGTAAACACTGAAGCTTTCTTT. It codes for CASTTVNTEAFF. This chain links TRBV28 with TRBJ1-1; D is undetermined. Germline V gene lookup returns CDR1 MDHEN and CDR2 SYDVKM. This CDR3 has 12 residues. V lost 7 bases, J lost 2 bases, and 8 bases lay in between.

The gene calls are TRBV28 and TRBJ1-1; D possibly corresponds to TRBD1 (5 bases). Trimming stripped 6 bases from V and 0 bases from J, with 14 bases between. The CDR3 loop spans 15 amino acids. Germline V CDR1 and CDR2: MDHEN, SYDVKM. The CDR3 DNA reads as TGTGCCAGCAGCCCACCACAGGCCCTGAACACTGAAGCTTTCTTT. Protein product: CASSPPQALNTEAFF.

This clone showed up just a few times. CDR3 sequence: CASGEGRGYETQYF. The CDR3 coding sequence is TGTGCTAGTGGCGAGGGCAGGGGGTACGAGACCCAGTACTTC. The V call is TRBV12-5, the J call TRBJ2-5; 7 nucleotides match TRBD1. The trim removed 6 bases at V and 5 bases at J, leaving 9 bases unmatched. CDR1 LGHNT and CDR2 FRNRAP come from the germline V gene. The CDR3 has 14 residues.

The chain carries TRBV9 and TRBJ2-2, with TRBD1 matching over 9 bases. V was clipped by 3 bases and J by 14 bases; unmatched bases: 8. The CDR3 covers 13 residues. In germline, CDR1 is SGDLS, CDR2 YYNGEE. CDR3 in amino acids: CASSAPGQGNLFF. The CDR3 nucleotides read TGTGCCAGCAGCGCCCCGGGACAGGGTAACCTGTTTTTT.

The genes are TRBV19 and TRBJ2-7; 10 nucleotides align to TRBD2. Trimming took 7 bases from V and 3 from J; bases not matched to a gene: 9. The CDR3 has 15 residues. Germline lookup yields CDR1 LNHDA and CDR2 SQIVND (reference sequence). The CDR3 bases are TGTGCCAGTACCCCCTCCGGACTAGCGGACTACGAGCAGTACTTC. It codes for CASTPSGLADYEQYF.

The rearrangement joins TRBV19 to TRBJ2-3; D ambiguous. The CDR3 contains 16 residues. Trimming removed 5 bases at V and 2 bases at J, with 17 bases between. Germline lookup yields CDR1 LNHDA and CDR2 SQIVND (reference sequence). CDR3 residues: CASSLPRLTPTDTQYF. The CDR3 DNA sequence: TGTGCCAGTAGTCTCCCCAGACTTACACCCACAGATACGCAGTATTTT.

The gene calls are TRBV7-8 and TRBJ1-6; a possible D gene is TRBD1 (6 bases). Deletions cut 5 bases from V and 4 bases from J, with 18 bases between. The CDR3 sequence is 17 residues long. Germline CDR1 SGHVS, CDR2 FQNEAQ. CDR3 sequence (DNA): TGTGCCAGCAGCCCGACAGGTCGGGGATCATATAATTCACCCCTCCACTTT. The encoded protein is CASSPTGRGSYNSPLHF.

The rearrangement links TRBV19 to TRBJ2-4, with 9 bases aligning to TRBD2. Per germline, CDR1 LNHDA and CDR2 SQIVND (reference sequence). V trimming: 7 bases; J trimming: 0 bases; junction bases outside the gene matches: 4. CDR3 length: 15 residues. CDR3 amino acids: CASKLAGLAKNIQYF. CDR3 DNA sequence: TGTGCCAGTAAGCTAGCGGGACTAGCCAAAAACATTCAGTACTTC.

CDR3 bases: TGTGCCATCAATGGAGCGATAGACAGGCAGGGCTACACCTTC. Translating gives CAINGAIDRQGYTF. This chain links TRBV10-3 with TRBJ1-2; tentative D call: TRBD1 (6 bases). The CDR3 is made up of 14 amino acids. Trimming shortened V by 7 bases and J by 8 bases, and 20 bases separated the two germline ends. Per the germline V gene, CDR1 is ENHRY and CDR2 is SYGVKD.

The chain links TRBV4-1 to TRBJ1-2; maybe TRBD1 (5 bases). Germline lookup yields CDR1 MGHRA and CDR2 YSYEKL. This CDR3 is 16 amino acids long. Trimming shortened V by 0 bases and J by 8 bases, and 19 bases separated the two germline ends. The CDR3 loop reads CASSQDRGSPGKGYTF. The CDR3 DNA follows: TGCGCCAGCAGCCAAGATAGGGGCAGCCCAGGCAAGGGCTACACCTTC.

This clone showed up just a few times. The chain combines TRBV2 with TRBJ2-6; no firm D call. The CDR3 is 17 residues long. V was trimmed by 7 bases and J by 0 bases, leaving 16 bases between them. From germline, CDR1 is SNHLY and CDR2 FYNNEI. This chain's CDR3 is CASTVLTPGSGANVLTF. For the CDR3, the DNA is TGTGCCAGCACCGTACTGACCCCAGGCTCTGGGGCCAACGTCCTGACTTTC.

The CDR3 reads CATSRDRDYGYTF. The CDR3 DNA sequence: TGTGCCACCAGCAGAGATCGCGACTATGGCTACACCTTC. V gene TRBV15 combines with J gene TRBJ1-2; no clear D. Per germline, CDR1 LNHNV and CDR2 YYDKDF (reference sequence). V gave up 0 bases and J gave up 3 bases, with 5 bases separating them. The CDR3 runs 13 residues. The full variable domain, its missing parts supplied by reference TRBV15 and TRBJ1-2, is DAMVIQNPRYQVTQFGKPVTLSCSQTLNHNVMYWYQQKSSQAPKLLFHYYDKDFNNEADTPDNFQSRRPNTSFCFLDIRSPGLGDTAMYLCATSRDRDYGYTFGSGTRLTVV.

The chain employs TRBV10-3 and TRBJ2-5; TRBD1 matches at 8 bases. With 6 bases clipped from V and 4 bases from J, the junction kept 7 bases outside the gene matches. The germline V gene has CDR1 ENHRY and CDR2 SYGVKD. The CDR3 is 14 amino acids. Here the CDR3 reads CAIRTGQGRETQYF. The CDR3 DNA reads TGTGCCATCAGGACCGGACAGGGACGAGAGACCCAGTACTTC.

This chain connects TRBV19 to TRBJ2-7, with D possibly TRBD2 on 5 matching bases. The CDR3 is made up of 17 amino acids. Per germline, CDR1 LNHDA and CDR2 SQIVND (reference sequence). Trimming removed 3 bases from V and 3 bases from J, with 21 bases in between. In DNA form, the CDR3 reads TGTGCCAGTAGTATGAAGGGTGGGGTCTCTAGCTACTACGAGCAGTACTTC. Translated, it gives CASSMKGGVSSYYEQYF.

The chain combines TRBV29-1 with TRBJ2-1, with D possibly TRBD2 on 6 matching bases. V shed 7 bases and J shed 4 bases, with 14 bases lying between them. Germline loops: CDR1 SQVTM, CDR2 ANQGSEA. The CDR3 has 13 amino acids. CDR3 coding DNA: TGCAGCGCCGGGACTTTTAATTACAATGAGCAGTTCTTC. Residues: CSAGTFNYNEQFF.

The chain is built from TRBV7-3 and TRBJ2-2; 11 nucleotides line up with TRBD2. The V and J ends lost 6 bases and 1 base, in that order; junction bases with no gene match: 4. Germline lookup yields CDR1 SGHTA and CDR2 FQGTGA. The CDR3 runs to 16 residues. The CDR3 DNA sequence: TGTGCCAGCAGAATCACTAGCGGGGGGAACACCGGGGAGCTGTTTTTT. It codes for CASRITSGGNTGELFF.

This sequence joins TRBV5-1 and TRBJ2-6, with D tentatively TRBD2 (5 bases). Trimming took 4 bases from V and 0 from J, leaving 11 bases between them. The CDR3 covers 16 residues. Germline CDR1 and CDR2: SGHRS and YFSETQ. Here the CDR3 DNA reads TGCGCCAGCAGCGAGGGCCTACTCTCTGGGGCCAACGTCCTGACTTTC. This gives the protein CASSEGLLSGANVLTF. The whole variable domain, filled in from reference TRBV5-1 and TRBJ2-6, reads KAGVTQTPRYLIKTRGQQVTLSCSPISGHRSVSWYQQTPGQGLQFLFEYFSETQRNKGNFPGRFSGRQFSNSRSEMNVSTLELGDSALYLCASSEGLLSGANVLTFGAGSRLTVL.

The rearrangement joins TRBV28 to TRBJ2-3; 9 bases agree with TRBD1. The CDR3 contains 16 residues. V lost 3 bases, J lost 5 bases, and 9 bases stayed unmatched. The germline CDR1 and CDR2 sequences are MDHEN and SYDVKM. CDR3 sequence reads: CASSLLTGGLVDTQYF. DNA for the CDR3: TGTGCCAGCAGTTTGCTGACAGGGGGGCTAGTAGATACGCAGTATTTT. The whole variable domain, remainder taken from reference TRBV28 and TRBJ2-3, is DVKVTQSSRYLVKRTGEKVFLECVQDMDHENMFWYRQDPGLGLRLIYFSYDVKMKEKGDIPEGYSVSREKKERFSLILESASTNQTSMYLCASSLLTGGLVDTQYFGPGTRLTVL.

This clone has only one observation. J is TRBJ2-7 and V is TRBV7-9, with 9 bases lining up with TRBD2. The CDR3 is 15 residues long. The V and J ends lost 1 base and 4 bases, in that order; junction bases with no gene match: 5. CDR1 and CDR2 from the germline V gene are SEHNR and FQNEAQ (reference sequence). CDR3 in amino acids: CASSLDGAGGYEQYF. The CDR3 DNA sequence: TGTGCCAGCAGCTTAGATGGTGCGGGAGGGTACGAGCAGTACTTC. Supplemented by reference TRBV7-9 and TRBJ2-7, the full variable domain reads DTGVSQNPRHKITKRGQNVTFRCDPISEHNRLYWYRQTLGQGPEFLTYFQNEAQLEKSRLLSDRFSAERPKGSFSTLEIQRTEQGDSAMYLCASSLDGAGGYEQYFGPGTRLTVT.

The chain couples TRBV18 to TRBJ1-3; D perhaps matches TRBD1 (5 bases). Germline CDR1 KGHSH, CDR2 LQKENI. The CDR3 is 13 amino acids. The V end was cut by 6 bases, the J end by 7 bases, with 13 bases between. In nucleotides, the CDR3 is TGTGCCAGCTCGAAATCAGGGCGGAACACCATATATTTT. Translating gives CASSKSGRNTIYF.

In its sample, this clone was seen a few times. The chain combines TRBV29-1 with TRBJ1-4; TRBD1 matches at 8 bases. This CDR3 is 13 amino acids long. Losses at the gene ends were 8 bases for V and 8 bases for J; bases not matched to a gene: 10. The germline V gene has CDR1 SQVTM and CDR2 ANQGSEA. CDR3: CSSSRGLGEKLFF. CDR3 bases: TGCAGCTCCTCCAGGGGGCTGGGGGAAAAACTGTTTTTT.